The present T cell receptor beta chain was sequenced within a study of cytomegalovirus exposure and HLA in healthy donors. The PCR employed 60 Vbeta primers together with 13 Jbeta primers. Here immunoSEQ multiplex PCR was the method, and the copy in TCRdb shows in-frame clones only, minus some. The profile shows 85,000 to 100,000 clones, roughly three quarters of them singletons. With respect to this clone: Antigen: not known.

The study, taken as a whole, reports: Across HLA loci, a later analysis found differing TCR association rates, with DRB1 most and HLA-C fewest. A likely sequencing artifact accounted for one observed cluster of highly shared sequence variants.

The clonotype was recovered from a male donor in good health and CMV-seropositive. The sample consisted of PBMCs.

The CDR3 spells CASSSPDPGQHGEAFF. The CDR3 DNA reads TGTGCCAGCAGCTCGCCAGACCCAGGACAACATGGTGAAGCTTTCTTT. This chain links TRBV7-2 with TRBJ1-1; D may be TRBD1 (5 bases). The CDR3 is 16 residues long. The V end lost 4 bases, the J end lost 7 bases, and 22 bases lay between the germline ends. Germline values: CDR1 SGHTA, CDR2 FQGNSA.